Listed below are T cell receptor beta chains from one sample, sequenced in a study of cytomegalovirus exposure and HLA in healthy donors. TCRdb's copy holds only in-frame clones and misses some; the assay was immunoSEQ multiplex PCR. The sample lists about 130,000 clones; 75% to 85% were seen once. The specimen was PBMCs. These receptors came from a man aged 30-40 years in good health and CMV-seropositive. Both conserved end residues are part of each CDR3. D genes are given only for firm matches. The size entry is marked missing in some rows and otherwise reads once, few, many or a size class.

>TRBV9|-|TRBD2|TRBJ2-3
TGTGCCAGCAGCGTGACTAGCGGGCCCGGATTCACAGATACGCAGTATTTT
CASSVTSGPGFTDTQYF
>TRBV15|-|TRBD2|TRBJ2-3
TGTGCCACCAGCAGAGAGTTCGGCGGGGGGACGATACTAAGCACAGATACGCAGTATTTT
CATSREFGGGTILSTDTQYF
>TRBV7-3|once|TRBD1|TRBJ2-3
TGTGCCAGCAGGGAGGGACAGGGCACAGATACGCAGTATTTT
CASREGQGTDTQYF
>TRBV27|-|-|TRBJ1-3
TGTGCCAGCAGTTCGGGACTCTCTGGAAACACCATATATTTT
CASSSGLSGNTIYF
>TRBV5-1|-|TRBD2|TRBJ2-5
TGCGCCAGCAGCTTGCCGACTAGCGGGAACCAAGAGACCCAGTACTTC
CASSLPTSGNQETQYF
>TRBV19|-|TRBD1|TRBJ1-2
TGTGCCAGTAGTAGGGATACAGGGGGCTTAATCGGCTACACCTTC
CASSRDTGGLIGYTF
>TRBV5-1|-|-|TRBJ1-2
TGCGCCAGCAGCGTCGACAGCCCAAAGATCGATGGCTACACCTTC
CASSVDSPKIDGYTF
>TRBV7-3|-|-|TRBJ1-1
TGTGCCAGCAGCTTAACGGGAGGGAACACTGAAGCTTTCTTT
CASSLTGGNTEAFF
>TRBV7-2|-|TRBD1|TRBJ2-1
TGTGCCAGCAGCTCGGACAGGGGGTCCTACAATGAGCAGTTCTTC
CASSSDRGSYNEQFF
>TRBV29-1|few|-|TRBJ1-2
TGCAGCGTACAGAGTAACTATGGCTACACCTTC
CSVQSNYGYTF
>TRBV7-9|-|TRBD1|TRBJ2-7
TGTGCCAGCAGCCGGGACAGGGATAACGAGCAGTACTTC
CASSRDRDNEQYF
>TRBV4-1|once|-|TRBJ2-7
TGCGCCAGCAGCCAAGTTCGCGGTCCCTACGAGCAGTACTTC
CASSQVRGPYEQYF
>TRBV9|-|TRBD1|TRBJ2-2
TGTGCCAGCAGCGTAGGGGACAGTGTTACCGGGGAGCTGTTTTTT
CASSVGDSVTGELFF
>TRBV29-1|-|-|TRBJ2-5
TGCAGCGTTGGTTCTTGGACAGCCCAAGAGACCCAGTACTTC
CSVGSWTAQETQYF
>TRBV13|once|TRBD2|TRBJ2-7
TGTGCCAGCAGACAAGGACTAGCGGGGGGTGAGCAGTACTTC
CASRQGLAGGEQYF
>TRBV27|-|-|TRBJ1-3
TGTGCCAGCCGAGGACTGAGCTCTGGAAACACCATATATTTT
CASRGLSSGNTIYF
>TRBV15|-|-|TRBJ1-5
TGTGCCACCAGCACAAAGACAGGTCTCAGCAATCAGCCCCAGCATTTT
CATSTKTGLSNQPQHF
>TRBV2|-|-|TRBJ2-7
TGTGCCAGCAGTTTACAGGTAAACTCCTACGAGCAGTACTTC
CASSLQVNSYEQYF
>TRBV2|-|TRBD2|TRBJ2-7
TGTGCCAGCAGTGAAGCCTTACTGGGGGGGGAGCAGTACTTC
CASSEALLGGEQYF
>TRBV4-1|-|-|TRBJ1-1
TGCGCCAGCAGCCAAGAATTCTCGGTGAGGGCTTTCTTT
CASSQEFSVRAFF
>TRBV5-6|-|TRBD2|TRBJ2-1
TGTGCCAGCAGCAGGGGACTAGCGGGGGCCTACAATGAGCAGTTCTTC
CASSRGLAGAYNEQFF
>TRBV7-3|-|-|TRBJ2-1
TGTGCCAGCAGCCCCAAGGTGGCGGGGGCCGCCTACAATGAGCAGTTCTTC
CASSPKVAGAAYNEQFF
>TRBV5-1|-|-|TRBJ2-5
TGCGCCAGCAGCTTGGGGGGCAGCCAAGAGACCCAGTACTTC
CASSLGGSQETQYF
>TRBV6-6|-|-|TRBJ2-4
TGTGCCAGCAGTTATAGCTCCGGCGGAGCCAAAAACATTCAGTACTTC
CASSYSSGGAKNIQYF
>TRBV5-1|-|-|TRBJ2-7
TGCGCCAGCAGGGACACTGGATCCTACGAGCAGTACTTC
CASRDTGSYEQYF
>TRBV9|once|TRBD2|TRBJ2-3
TGTGCCAGCAGCGTAGGACTAGCGGGGACCACAGATACGCAGTATTTT
CASSVGLAGTTDTQYF
>TRBV6-5|-|TRBD2|TRBJ2-1
TGTGCCAGCGGAAGCGGGGGGTTCACCTACAATGAGCAGTTCTTC
CASGSGGFTYNEQFF
>TRBV6-6|-|-|TRBJ1-1
TGTGCCAGCAGTTACTCGACGGGAAATGAAGCTTTCTTT
CASSYSTGNEAFF
>TRBV4-1|-|TRBD2|TRBJ2-2
TGCGCCAGCAGCCAAGGCCTACTAGCGGGGGGGCTTATGGGCGGGGAGCTGTTTTTT
CASSQGLLAGGLMGGELFF
>TRBV10-3|-|TRBD1|TRBJ1-1
TGTGCCATCAGAGGGACAGCCTCGAACACTGAAGCTTTCTTT
CAIRGTASNTEAFF
>TRBV29-1|once|-|TRBJ1-5
TGCAGCGTTGAAGAGCCGCGGGGTCAGCCCCAGCATTTT
CSVEEPRGQPQHF
>TRBV7-6|-|-|TRBJ1-1
TGTGCCAGCAGCTTAGAGACTTTAACTGAAGCTTTCTTT
CASSLETLTEAFF
>TRBV30|once|-|TRBJ1-3
TGTGCCTGGAGTGTGGTAACAGGACCCTCTGGAAACACCATATATTTT
CAWSVVTGPSGNTIYF
>TRBV18|-|-|TRBJ1-2
TGTGCCAGCTCACCACGGACGGGGGAGGGCTACACCTTC
CASSPRTGEGYTF
>TRBV4-1|-|-|TRBJ2-6
TGCGCCAGCAGCCAAGGTCAGTGGGGGCTCGGGGCCAACGTCCTGACTTTC
CASSQGQWGLGANVLTF
>TRBV7-8|-|-|TRBJ1-6
TGTGCCAGCAGCTTAAGGACGGCTAGCGGACCCCTCCACTTT
CASSLRTASGPLHF
>TRBV27|-|TRBD1|TRBJ2-7
TGTGCCAGCAGTCCTCGGACAGGGTCCTACGAGCAGTACTTC
CASSPRTGSYEQYF
>TRBV14|once|TRBD1|TRBJ2-7
TGTGCCAGCAGCTTCGGACAGGGCGGAGAGCAGTACTTC
CASSFGQGGEQYF
>TRBV4-1|few|TRBD2|TRBJ2-1
TGCGCCAGCAGCTCACTAGCGGGCAGCTCCTACAATGAGCAGTTCTTC
CASSSLAGSSYNEQFF